Reported below is one TCR beta chain. Its target is unknown. The data were obtained in a study of glioma-infiltrating T cells. The study's findings and limits: Very few CDR3 sequences were shared between tissue and blood. Non-neoplastic patients had below-expected tissue-blood divergence, while all gliomas exceeded expectation.

TCR alpha and beta CDR3 regions were amplified from RNA using iRepertoire nested multiplex PCR. Tissue mRNA or PBMC total RNA, roughly 85-450 ng, went into one-step reverse transcription and amplification. TCRdb re-called the multiplex PCR reads through MiXCR, storing one row per CDR3 protein. The sample consists of 3,900 or so distinct CDR3 sequences, 31% of them appearing once. There are 14 residues in the CDR3. Trimming cost V 2 bases and J 7 bases; bases outside gene matches: 6. This receptor was obtained from a human donor with low-grade glioma or glioblastoma, undergoing nonglioma brain surgery, or in good health (not recorded which). The sequenced material came from glioma tissue, nonneoplastic brain tissue, or PBMCs (not recorded which). The chain employs TRBV12-3 or TRBV12-4 and TRBJ2-7; the match to TRBD2 covers 9 bases. The CDR3 reads CASSLRMTSGEQYF. The CDR3 bases are TGTGCCAGCAGTTTACGGATGACTAGCGGTGAGCAGTACTTC.